In its sample, the clone carrying this T cell receptor (beta chain) was seen a few times. Trimming left V 0 bases short and J 9 bases short, with 14 bases between. The germline CDR1 and CDR2 sequences are MGHDK and SYGVNS. The length of the CDR3 is 14 residues. TCRbeta library construction was performed incorporating unique molecular identifiers. TCRdb independently ran MiXCR on the PCR reads; one entry per CDR3 protein. Of about 830,000 distinct CDR3 sequences listed, roughly 16% are singletons. The data originate from a study of T-cell reconstitution after alpha-beta-depleted transplantation in children.

The sequence came from a male patient aged 10-17 years who had a stem cell transplant for acute lymphoblastic leukemia, so the T cells may come from the graft donor. The specimen was PBMCs, mostly from graft donor cells, collected 360 days after TCRalphabeta/CD19-depleted stem cell transplant. The rearrangement links TRBV25-1 to TRBJ2-5; D might be TRBD1 (5 bases). The chain's CDR3 is CASSEYTRAKAQYF. In nucleotides, the CDR3 is TGTGCCAGCAGTGAATATACCAGGGCAAAGGCCCAGTACTTC.